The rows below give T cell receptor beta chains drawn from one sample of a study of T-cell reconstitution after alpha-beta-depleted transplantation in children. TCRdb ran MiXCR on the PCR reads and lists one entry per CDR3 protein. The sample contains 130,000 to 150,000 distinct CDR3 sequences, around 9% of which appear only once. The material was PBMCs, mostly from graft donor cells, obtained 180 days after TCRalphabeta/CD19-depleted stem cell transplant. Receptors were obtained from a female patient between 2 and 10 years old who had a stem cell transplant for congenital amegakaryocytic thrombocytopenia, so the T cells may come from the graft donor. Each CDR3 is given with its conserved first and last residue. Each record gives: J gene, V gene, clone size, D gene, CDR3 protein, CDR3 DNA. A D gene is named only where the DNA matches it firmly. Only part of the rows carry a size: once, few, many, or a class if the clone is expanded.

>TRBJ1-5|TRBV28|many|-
CASAGASQPQHF
TGTGCCAGCGCAGGGGCGTCGCAGCCCCAGCATTTT
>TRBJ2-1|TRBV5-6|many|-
CASSYPTGEQFF
TGTGCCAGCAGCTACCCGACGGGTGAGCAGTTCTTC
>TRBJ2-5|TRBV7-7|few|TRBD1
CASSLDGTAPETQYF
TGTGCCAGCAGCTTAGACGGGACAGCTCCGGAGACCCAGTACTTC
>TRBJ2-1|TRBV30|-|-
CAWSVNLGASNEQFF
TGTGCCTGGAGTGTGAATCTGGGGGCGAGTAATGAGCAGTTCTTC
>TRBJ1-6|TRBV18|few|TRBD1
CASSPVPGGLSSYNSPLHF
TGTGCCAGCTCACCGGTCCCAGGGGGCCTATCCTCCTATAATTCACCCCTCCACTTT
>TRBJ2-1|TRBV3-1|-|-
CASSQDRLDKVEQFF
TGTGCCAGCAGCCAAGATAGACTAGACAAGGTTGAGCAGTTCTTC
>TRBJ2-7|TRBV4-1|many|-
CASSQDGWRAASYEQYF
TGCGCCAGCAGCCAAGATGGGTGGCGGGCTGCCTCCTACGAGCAGTACTTC
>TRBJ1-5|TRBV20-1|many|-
CSAPKGVNQPQHF
TGCAGTGCTCCGAAAGGGGTCAATCAGCCCCAGCATTTT
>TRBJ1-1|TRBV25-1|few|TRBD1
CASRDRVNTEAFF
TGTGCCAGCAGGGACAGGGTGAACACTGAAGCTTTCTTT
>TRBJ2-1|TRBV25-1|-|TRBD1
CASSAGTGLYNEQFF
TGTGCCAGCAGTGCGGGGACAGGACTCTACAATGAGCAGTTCTTC
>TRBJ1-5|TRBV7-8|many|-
CASSPGPPRHSNQPQHF
TGTGCCAGCAGCCCAGGCCCCCCACGACATAGCAATCAGCCCCAGCATTTT
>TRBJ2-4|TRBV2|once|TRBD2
CAFWRPSGKNSQYF
TGTGCCTTTTGGCGGCCAAGCGGGAAAAACAGTCAGTACTTC
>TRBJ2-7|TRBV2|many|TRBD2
CASGRASGSYEQYF
TGTGCCAGCGGCCGCGCTAGCGGGAGCTACGAGCAGTACTTC
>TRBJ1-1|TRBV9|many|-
CASSDRDTEAFF
TGTGCCAGCAGCGACAGGGACACTGAAGCTTTCTTT
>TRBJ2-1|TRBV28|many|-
CANLNWGRAYNEQFF
TGTGCCAACCTAAATTGGGGACGGGCCTACAATGAGCAGTTCTTC
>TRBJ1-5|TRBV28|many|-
CASSPGVPQHF
TGTGCCAGCAGTCCGGGGGTGCCCCAGCATTTT
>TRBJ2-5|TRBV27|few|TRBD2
CASSSTGTRWETQYF
TGTGCCAGCAGTTCAACCGGGACTAGGTGGGAGACCCAGTACTTC
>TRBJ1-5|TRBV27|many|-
CASRQSPNQPQHF
TGTGCCAGCCGACAGTCCCCCAATCAGCCCCAGCATTTT
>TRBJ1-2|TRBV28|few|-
CASSPTGGYGYTF
TGTGCCAGCAGCCCCACTGGGGGTTACGGCTACACCTTC
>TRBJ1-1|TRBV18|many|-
CASSPPGRAAGAFF
TGTGCCAGCTCACCACCGGGCAGGGCGGCGGGGGCTTTCTTT
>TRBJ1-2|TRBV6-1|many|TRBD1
CASSVTGGEGYTF
TGTGCCAGCAGTGTTACAGGGGGCGAAGGCTACACCTTC
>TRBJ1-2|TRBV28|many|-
CASSLKGDGYTF
TGTGCCAGCAGTTTAAAGGGTGATGGCTACACCTTC
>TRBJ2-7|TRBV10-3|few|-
CAISDGGRSYEQYF
TGTGCCATCAGTGATGGGGGGCGCAGCTACGAGCAGTACTTC
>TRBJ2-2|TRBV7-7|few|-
CASASGLDGGELFF
TGTGCCAGCGCCTCGGGGTTAGATGGAGGGGAGCTGTTTTTT
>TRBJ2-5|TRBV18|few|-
CASSPPAVNGQETQYF
TGTGCCAGCTCACCACCGGCAGTGAATGGGCAAGAGACCCAGTACTTC
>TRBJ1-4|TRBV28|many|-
CASSLDPEGEKLFF
TGTGCCAGCAGTTTAGACCCGGAGGGAGAAAAACTGTTTTTT
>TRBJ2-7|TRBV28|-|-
CASSLGPEPFYEQYF
TGTGCCAGCAGTTTGGGCCCGGAACCCTTCTACGAGCAGTACTTT
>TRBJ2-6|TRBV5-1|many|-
CASSFVVSGANVLTF
TGCGCCAGCAGCTTCGTGGTTTCCGGGGCCAACGTCCTGACTTTC
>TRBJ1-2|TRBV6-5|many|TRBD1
CASSYWDRGGWYGYTF
TGTGCCAGCAGTTACTGGGACAGGGGCGGATGGTATGGCTACACCTTC
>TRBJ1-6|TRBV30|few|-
CAWGPGGNSPLHF
TGTGCCTGGGGACCAGGTGGGAATTCACCCCTCCACTTT
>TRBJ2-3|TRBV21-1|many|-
CASSPHRLAGEVGDTQYF
TGTGCCAGCAGCCCCCACCGACTAGCGGGAGAGGTAGGAGATACGCAGTATTTT
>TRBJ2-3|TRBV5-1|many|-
CASSLVQSDDTQYF
TGCGCCAGCAGCTTGGTTCAGTCAGATGATACGCAGTATTTT
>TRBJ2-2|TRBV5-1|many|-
CASSRTRGTFVNTGELFF
TGCGCCAGCAGCAGAACGCGCGGGACATTTGTTAACACCGGGGAGCTGTTTTTT
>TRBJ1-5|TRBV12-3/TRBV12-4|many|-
CASSHRDGNQPQHF
TGTGCCAGCAGTCACAGGGACGGCAATCAGCCCCAGCATTTT
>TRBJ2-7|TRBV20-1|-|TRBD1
CSATEGAGEQYF
TGCAGTGCTACTGAGGGGGCTGGGGAGCAGTACTTC
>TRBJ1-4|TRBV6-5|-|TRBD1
CASSYVQGAVEKLFF
TGTGCCAGCAGTTATGTGCAGGGGGCCGTGGAAAAACTGTTTTTT
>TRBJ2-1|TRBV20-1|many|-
CSARQGIYDEQFF
TGCAGTGCTAGACAGGGGATCTACGATGAGCAGTTCTTC
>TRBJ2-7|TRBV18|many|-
CASSPGWLYEQYF
TGTGCCAGCTCACCAGGATGGTTGTATGAGCAGTACTTC
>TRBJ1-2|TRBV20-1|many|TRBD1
CSHRDRGQNYGYTF
TGCAGTCACCGGGACAGGGGGCAAAACTATGGCTACACCTTC
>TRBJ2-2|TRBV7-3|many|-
CASSTHGGWDTGELFF
TGTGCCAGCAGCACCCATGGGGGCTGGGACACCGGGGAGCTGTTTTTT
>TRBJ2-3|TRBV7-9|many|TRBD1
CASSLASGGSTDTQYF
TGTGCCAGCAGCTTAGCTTCAGGGGGAAGCACAGATACGCAGTATTTT
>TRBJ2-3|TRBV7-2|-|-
CASSRDADTQYF
TGTGCCAGCAGCCGGGACGCAGATACGCAGTATTTT
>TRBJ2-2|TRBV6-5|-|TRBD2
CASSHTGLAGENTGELFF
TGTGCCAGCAGTCACACCGGACTAGCGGGAGAGAACACCGGGGAGCTGTTTTTT
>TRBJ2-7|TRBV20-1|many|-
CSARDDQLSWGVEQYF
TGCAGTGCTAGAGATGATCAATTAAGTTGGGGTGTCGAGCAGTACTTC
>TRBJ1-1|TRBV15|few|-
CATSRDRLRTEAFF
TGTGCCACCAGCAGAGATCGGTTGAGGACTGAAGCTTTCTTT
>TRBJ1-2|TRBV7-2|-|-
CASSLSLGRGLDGYTF
TGTGCCAGCAGCTTGTCCCTCGGGAGGGGACTTGATGGCTACACCTTC
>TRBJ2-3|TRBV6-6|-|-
CAIRGPDTQYF
TGTGCCATCCGGGGGCCGGATACGCAGTATTTT
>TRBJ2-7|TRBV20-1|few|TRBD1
CSAWDRIYEQYF
TGCAGTGCTTGGGACAGGATCTACGAGCAGTACTTC
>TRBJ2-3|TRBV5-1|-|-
CASSLRQGTDTQYF
TGCGCCAGCAGCTTGCGGCAGGGCACAGATACGCAGTATTTT
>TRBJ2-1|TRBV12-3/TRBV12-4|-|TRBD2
CASSLARQGLTSGTYNEQFF
TGTGCCAGCAGTTTAGCGCGACAGGGTTTGACTAGCGGGACCTACAATGAGCAGTTCTTC
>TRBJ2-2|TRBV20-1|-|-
CSARVGVPNTGELFF
TGCAGTGCTAGAGTTGGGGTCCCGAACACCGGGGAGCTGTTTTTT
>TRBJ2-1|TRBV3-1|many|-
CASSPRTYIVGDYNEQFF
TGTGCCAGCAGCCCTCGGACTTATATAGTTGGCGACTACAATGAGCAGTTCTTC
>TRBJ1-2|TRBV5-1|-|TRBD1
CASNWVTGDHYGYTF
TGCGCCAGCAACTGGGTAACAGGGGACCACTATGGCTACACCTTC
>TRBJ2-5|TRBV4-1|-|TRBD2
CASSPRAAGGETQYF
TGCGCCAGCAGCCCCCGGGCGGCGGGAGGAGAGACCCAGTACTTC
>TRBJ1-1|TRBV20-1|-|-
CSASLGRVNTEAFF
TGCAGTGCTAGCCTGGGGCGGGTGAACACTGAAGCTTTCTTT
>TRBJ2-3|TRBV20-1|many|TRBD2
CSADPSGSADTQYF
TGCAGTGCTGATCCTAGCGGGAGTGCAGATACGCAGTATTTT